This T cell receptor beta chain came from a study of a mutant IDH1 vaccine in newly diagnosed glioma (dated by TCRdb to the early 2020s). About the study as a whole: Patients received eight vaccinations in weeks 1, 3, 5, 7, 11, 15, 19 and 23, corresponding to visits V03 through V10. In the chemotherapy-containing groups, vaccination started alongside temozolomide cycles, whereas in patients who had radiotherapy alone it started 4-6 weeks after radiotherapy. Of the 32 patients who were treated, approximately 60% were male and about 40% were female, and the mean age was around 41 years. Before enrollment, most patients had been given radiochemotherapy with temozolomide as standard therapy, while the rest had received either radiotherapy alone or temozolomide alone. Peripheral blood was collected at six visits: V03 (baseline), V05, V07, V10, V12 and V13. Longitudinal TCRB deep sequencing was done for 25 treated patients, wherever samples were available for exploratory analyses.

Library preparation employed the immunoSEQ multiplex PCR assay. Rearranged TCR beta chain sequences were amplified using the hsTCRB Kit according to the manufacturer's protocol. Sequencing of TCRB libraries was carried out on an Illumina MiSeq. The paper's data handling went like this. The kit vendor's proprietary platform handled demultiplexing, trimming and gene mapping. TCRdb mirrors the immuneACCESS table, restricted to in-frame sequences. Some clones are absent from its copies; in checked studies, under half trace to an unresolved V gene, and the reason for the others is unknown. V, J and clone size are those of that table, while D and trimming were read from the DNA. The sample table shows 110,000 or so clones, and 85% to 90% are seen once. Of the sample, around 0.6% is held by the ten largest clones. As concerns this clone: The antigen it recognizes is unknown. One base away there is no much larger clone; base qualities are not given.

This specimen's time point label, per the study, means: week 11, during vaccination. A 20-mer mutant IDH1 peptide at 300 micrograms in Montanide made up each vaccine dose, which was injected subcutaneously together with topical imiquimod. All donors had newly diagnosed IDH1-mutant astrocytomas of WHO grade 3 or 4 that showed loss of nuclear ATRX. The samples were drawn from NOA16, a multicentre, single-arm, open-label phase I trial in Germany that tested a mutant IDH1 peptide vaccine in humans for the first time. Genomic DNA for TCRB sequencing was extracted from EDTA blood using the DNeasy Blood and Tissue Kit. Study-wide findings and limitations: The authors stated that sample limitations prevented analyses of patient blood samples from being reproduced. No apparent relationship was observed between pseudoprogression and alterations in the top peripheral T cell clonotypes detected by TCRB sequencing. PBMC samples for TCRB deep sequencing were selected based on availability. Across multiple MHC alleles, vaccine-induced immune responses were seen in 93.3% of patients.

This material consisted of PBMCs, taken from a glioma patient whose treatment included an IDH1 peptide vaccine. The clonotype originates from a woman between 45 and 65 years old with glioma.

CDR3 region: CASSIEGQSYGYTF. The DNA reads as follows: TGTGCCAGTAGTATAGAAGGACAATCCTATGGCTACACCTTC. This receptor chain uses TRBV19 and TRBJ1-2; the D gene is possibly TRBD1, with 5 bases matching. In the germline V gene (reference sequence), CDR1 corresponds to LNHDA and CDR2 to SQIVND. From its cysteine to its phenylalanine, the CDR3 spans 14 amino acids. Here the CDR3 DNA is all that survives: 42 bases in frame from base 1. Between the V and J ends, shortened by 0 bases and 4 bases respectively, the junction contains 9 bases.